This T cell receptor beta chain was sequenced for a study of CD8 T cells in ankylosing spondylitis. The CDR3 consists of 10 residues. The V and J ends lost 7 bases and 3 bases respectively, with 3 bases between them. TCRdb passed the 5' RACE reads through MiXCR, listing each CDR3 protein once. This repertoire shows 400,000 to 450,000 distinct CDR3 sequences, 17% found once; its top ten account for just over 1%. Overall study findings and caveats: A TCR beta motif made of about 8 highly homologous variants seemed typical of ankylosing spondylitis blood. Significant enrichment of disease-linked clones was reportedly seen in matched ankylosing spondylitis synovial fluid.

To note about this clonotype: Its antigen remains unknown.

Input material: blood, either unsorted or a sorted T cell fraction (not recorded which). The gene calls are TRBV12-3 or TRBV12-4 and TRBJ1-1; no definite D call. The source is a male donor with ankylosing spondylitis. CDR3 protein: CASKDTEAFF. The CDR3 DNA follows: TGTGCCAGCAAGGACACTGAAGCTTTCTTT.